This T cell receptor (beta chain) was profiled in a study of cytomegalovirus exposure and HLA in healthy donors. Study results and limitations: Several top significant clusters appeared, in a later analysis, to be linked to common viral pathogens. Highly shared variants forming one cluster were likely a sequencing artifact. Per published accounts, TCR beta sequences correctly predicted the HLA-A and HLA-B alleles of most subjects. It was reported that the classifier diagnosed cytomegalovirus status with high specificity and sensitivity in both the original and validation cohorts.

Germline CDR1 reads MNHEY; CDR2 reads SVGAGI. This CDR3 comprises 14 residues. Trimming took 6 bases from V and 0 from J, leaving 9 bases between them. The primer mix had 60 Vbeta and 13 Jbeta primers. Assay: immunoSEQ multiplex PCR; the TCRdb copy retains only in-frame clones and omits some. This sample's table reports fewer than 150,000 clones. Regarding this clone: Its antigen is currently unknown.

V gene TRBV6-5 combines with J gene TRBJ1-5, with D possibly TRBD1 on 5 matching bases. Material for sequencing was PBMCs. The receptor's source is a man between 18 and 35 years old in good health and CMV-seronegative. Here the CDR3 DNA reads TGTGCCAGCAGGCGTGACAGTAGCAATCAGCCCCAGCATTTT. Amino acid sequence: CASRRDSSNQPQHF.